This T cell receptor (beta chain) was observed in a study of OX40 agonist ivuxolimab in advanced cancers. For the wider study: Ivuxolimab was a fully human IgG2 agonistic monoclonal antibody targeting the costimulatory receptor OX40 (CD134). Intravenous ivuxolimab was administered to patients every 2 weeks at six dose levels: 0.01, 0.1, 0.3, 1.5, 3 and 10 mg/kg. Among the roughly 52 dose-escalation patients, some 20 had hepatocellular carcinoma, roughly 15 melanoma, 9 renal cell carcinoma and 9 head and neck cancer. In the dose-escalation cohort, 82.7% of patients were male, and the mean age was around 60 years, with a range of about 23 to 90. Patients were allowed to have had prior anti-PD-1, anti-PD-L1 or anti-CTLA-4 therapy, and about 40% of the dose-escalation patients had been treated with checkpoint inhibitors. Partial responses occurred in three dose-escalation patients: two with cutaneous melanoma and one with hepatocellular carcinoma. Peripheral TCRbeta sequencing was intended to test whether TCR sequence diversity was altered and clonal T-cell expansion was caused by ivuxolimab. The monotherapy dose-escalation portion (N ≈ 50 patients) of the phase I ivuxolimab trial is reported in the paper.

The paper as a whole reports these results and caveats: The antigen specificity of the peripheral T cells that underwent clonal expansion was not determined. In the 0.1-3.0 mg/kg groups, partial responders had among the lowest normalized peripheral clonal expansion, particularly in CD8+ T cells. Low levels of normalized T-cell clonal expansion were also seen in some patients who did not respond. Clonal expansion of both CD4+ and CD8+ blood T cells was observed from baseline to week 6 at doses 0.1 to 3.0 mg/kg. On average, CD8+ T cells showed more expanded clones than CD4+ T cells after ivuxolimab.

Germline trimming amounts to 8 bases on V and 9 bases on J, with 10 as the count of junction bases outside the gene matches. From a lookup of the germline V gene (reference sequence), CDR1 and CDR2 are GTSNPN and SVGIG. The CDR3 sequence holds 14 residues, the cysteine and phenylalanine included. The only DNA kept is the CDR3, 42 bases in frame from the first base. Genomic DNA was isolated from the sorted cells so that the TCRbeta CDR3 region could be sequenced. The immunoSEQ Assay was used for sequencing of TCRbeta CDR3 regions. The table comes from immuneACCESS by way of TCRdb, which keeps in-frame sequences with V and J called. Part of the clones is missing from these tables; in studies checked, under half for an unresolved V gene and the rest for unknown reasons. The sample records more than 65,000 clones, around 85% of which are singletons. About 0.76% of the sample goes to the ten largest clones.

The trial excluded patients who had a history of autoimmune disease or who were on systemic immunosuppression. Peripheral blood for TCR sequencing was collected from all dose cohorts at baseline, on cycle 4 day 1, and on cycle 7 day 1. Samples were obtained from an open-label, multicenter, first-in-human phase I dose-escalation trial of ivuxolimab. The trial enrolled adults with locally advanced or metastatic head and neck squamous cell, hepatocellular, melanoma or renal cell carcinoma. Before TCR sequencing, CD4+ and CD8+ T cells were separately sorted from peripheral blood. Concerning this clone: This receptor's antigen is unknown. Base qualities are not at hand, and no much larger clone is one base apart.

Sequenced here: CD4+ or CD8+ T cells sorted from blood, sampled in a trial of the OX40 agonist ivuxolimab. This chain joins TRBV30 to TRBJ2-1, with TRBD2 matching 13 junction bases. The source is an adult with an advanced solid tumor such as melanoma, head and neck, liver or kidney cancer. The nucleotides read TGTGCCGGCCGGACTAGCGGGAGTGTGGCTGAGCAGTTCTTC. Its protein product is CAGRTSGSVAEQFF.